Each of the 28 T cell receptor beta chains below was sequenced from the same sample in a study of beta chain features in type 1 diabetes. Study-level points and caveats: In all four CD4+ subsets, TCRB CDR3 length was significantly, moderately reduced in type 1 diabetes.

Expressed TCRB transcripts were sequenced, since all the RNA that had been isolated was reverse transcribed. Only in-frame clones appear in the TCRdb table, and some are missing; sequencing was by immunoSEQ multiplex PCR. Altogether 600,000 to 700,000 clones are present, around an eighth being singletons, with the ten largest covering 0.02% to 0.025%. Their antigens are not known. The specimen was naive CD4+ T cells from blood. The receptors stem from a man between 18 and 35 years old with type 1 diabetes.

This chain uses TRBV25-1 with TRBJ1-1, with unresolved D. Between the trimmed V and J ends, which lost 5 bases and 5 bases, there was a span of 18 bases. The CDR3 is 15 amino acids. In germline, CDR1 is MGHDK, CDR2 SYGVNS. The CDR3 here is CASSSTQSYLTEAFF. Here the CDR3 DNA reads TGTGCCAGCAGTTCCACCCAGTCCTACCTGACTGAAGCTTTCTTT. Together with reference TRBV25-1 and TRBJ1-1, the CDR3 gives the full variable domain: EADIYQTPRYLVIGTGKKITLECSQTMGHDKMYWYQQDPGMELHLIHYSYGVNSTEKGDLSSESTVSRIRTEHFPLTLESARPSHTSQYLCASSSTQSYLTEAFFGQGTRLTVV.

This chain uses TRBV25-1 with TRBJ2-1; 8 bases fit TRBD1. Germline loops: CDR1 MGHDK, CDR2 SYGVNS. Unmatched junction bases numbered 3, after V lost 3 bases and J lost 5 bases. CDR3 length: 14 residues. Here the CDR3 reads CASSDVQGDNEQFF. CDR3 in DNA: TGTGCCAGCAGTGATGTACAGGGGGACAATGAGCAGTTCTTC.

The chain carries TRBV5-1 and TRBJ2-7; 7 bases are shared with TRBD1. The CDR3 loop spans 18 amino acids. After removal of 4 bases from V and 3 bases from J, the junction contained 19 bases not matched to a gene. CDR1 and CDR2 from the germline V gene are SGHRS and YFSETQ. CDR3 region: CASSPGLWDSSTYYEQYF. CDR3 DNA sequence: TGCGCCAGCAGCCCGGGGTTATGGGACAGCTCGACGTACTACGAGCAGTACTTC.

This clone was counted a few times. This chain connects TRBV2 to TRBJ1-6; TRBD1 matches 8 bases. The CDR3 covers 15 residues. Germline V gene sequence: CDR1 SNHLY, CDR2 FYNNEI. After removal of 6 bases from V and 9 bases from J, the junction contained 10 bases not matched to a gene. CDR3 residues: CASRRSQGDASPLHF. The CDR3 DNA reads TGTGCCAGCAGGCGTTCACAGGGGGACGCTTCACCCCTCCACTTT.

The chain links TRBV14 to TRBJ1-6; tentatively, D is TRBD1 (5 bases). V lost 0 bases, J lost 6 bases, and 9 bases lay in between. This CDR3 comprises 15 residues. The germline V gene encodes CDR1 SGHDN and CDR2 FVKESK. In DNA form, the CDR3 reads TGTGCCAGCAGCCAAGAAAGGGGCGGTAATTCACCCCTCCACTTT. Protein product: CASSQERGGNSPLHF. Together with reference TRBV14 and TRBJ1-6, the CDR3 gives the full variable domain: EAGVTQFPSHSVIEKGQTVTLRCDPISGHDNLYWYRRVMGKEIKFLLHFVKESKQDESGMPNNRFLAERTGGTYSTLKVQPAELEDSGVYFCASSQERGGNSPLHFGNGTRLTVT.

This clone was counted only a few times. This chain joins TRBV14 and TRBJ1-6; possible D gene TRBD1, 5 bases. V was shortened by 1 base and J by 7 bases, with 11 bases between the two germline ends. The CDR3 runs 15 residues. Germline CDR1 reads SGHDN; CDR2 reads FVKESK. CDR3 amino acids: CASSQAGTQNSPLHF. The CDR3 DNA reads TGTGCCAGCAGCCAAGCGGGGACCCAAAATTCACCCCTCCACTTT.

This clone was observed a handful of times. CDR3 DNA sequence: TGTGCCAGCAGTTCGCCTTTCGGGGAGCTGTTTTTT. Residues: CASSSPFGELFF. The chain joins TRBV5-6 to TRBJ2-2; D is unclear. The CDR3 spans 12 residues. V was clipped by 5 bases and J by 7 bases, with 9 bases between them. Germline CDR1 and CDR2: SGHDT and YYEEEE.

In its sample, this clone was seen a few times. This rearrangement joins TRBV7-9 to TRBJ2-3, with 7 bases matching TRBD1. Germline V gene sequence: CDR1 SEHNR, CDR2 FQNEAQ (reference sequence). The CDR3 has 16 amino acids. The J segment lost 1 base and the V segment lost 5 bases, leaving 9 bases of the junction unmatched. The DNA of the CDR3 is TGTGCCAGCAGCCCAAAGGGGGCGCAAGGCACAGATACGCAGTATTTT. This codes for CASSPKGAQGTDTQYF.

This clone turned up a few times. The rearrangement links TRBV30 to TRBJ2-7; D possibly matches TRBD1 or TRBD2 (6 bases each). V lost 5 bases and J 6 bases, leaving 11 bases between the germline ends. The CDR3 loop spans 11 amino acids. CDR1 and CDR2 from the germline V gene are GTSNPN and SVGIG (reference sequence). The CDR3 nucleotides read TGTGCCTGGGGTGGAGGGGGCGAGCAGTACTTC. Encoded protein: CAWGGGGEQYF.

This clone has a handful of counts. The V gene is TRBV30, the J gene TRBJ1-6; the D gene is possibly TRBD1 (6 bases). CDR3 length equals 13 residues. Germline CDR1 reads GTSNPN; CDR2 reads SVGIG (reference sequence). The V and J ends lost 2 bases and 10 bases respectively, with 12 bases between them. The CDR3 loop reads CAWSPGGESPLHF. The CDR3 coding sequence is TGTGCCTGGAGTCCCGGGGGCGAATCACCCCTCCACTTT. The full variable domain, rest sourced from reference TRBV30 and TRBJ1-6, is SQTIHQWPATLVQPVGSPLSLECTVEGTSNPNLYWYRQAAGRGLQLLFYSVGIGQISSEVPQNLSASRPQDRQFILSSKKLLLSDSGFYLCAWSPGGESPLHFGNGTRLTVT.

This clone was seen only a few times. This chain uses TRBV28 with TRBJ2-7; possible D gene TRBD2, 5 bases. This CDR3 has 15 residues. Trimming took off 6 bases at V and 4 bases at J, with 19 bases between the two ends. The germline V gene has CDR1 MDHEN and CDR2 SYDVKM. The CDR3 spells CASSLPVRAPYEQYF. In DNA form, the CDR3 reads TGTGCCAGCAGCCTTCCGGTGAGGGCGCCATACGAGCAGTACTTC.

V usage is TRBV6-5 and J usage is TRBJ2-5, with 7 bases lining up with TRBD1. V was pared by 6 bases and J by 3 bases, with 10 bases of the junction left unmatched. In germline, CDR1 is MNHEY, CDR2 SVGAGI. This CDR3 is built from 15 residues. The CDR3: CASSLLGTAEETQYF. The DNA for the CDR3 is TGTGCCAGCAGCCTACTCGGGACAGCGGAAGAGACCCAGTACTTC.

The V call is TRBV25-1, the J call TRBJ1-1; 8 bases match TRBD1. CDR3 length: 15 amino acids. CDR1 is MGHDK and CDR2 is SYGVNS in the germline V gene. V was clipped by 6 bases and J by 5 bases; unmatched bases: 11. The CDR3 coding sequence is TGTGCCAGCAGCTCGGCAGGGGGCCGAAGAACTGAAGCTTTCTTT. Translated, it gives CASSSAGGRRTEAFF.

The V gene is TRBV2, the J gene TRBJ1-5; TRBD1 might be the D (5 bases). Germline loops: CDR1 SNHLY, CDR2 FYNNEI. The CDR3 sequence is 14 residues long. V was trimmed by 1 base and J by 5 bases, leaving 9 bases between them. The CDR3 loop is CASSEGGSYQPQHF. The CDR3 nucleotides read TGTGCCAGCAGTGAAGGGGGCAGTTATCAGCCCCAGCATTTT.

The CDR3 coding sequence is TGTGCCAGCAGAATCACAGGGTACGGGGCCAACGTCCTGACTTTC. It specifies CASRITGYGANVLTF. The chain carries TRBV6-5 and TRBJ2-6; tentatively, D is TRBD1 (6 bases). There are 15 residues in the CDR3. Trimming took 6 bases from V and 4 from J, leaving 13 bases between them. Germline values: CDR1 MNHEY, CDR2 SVGAGI.

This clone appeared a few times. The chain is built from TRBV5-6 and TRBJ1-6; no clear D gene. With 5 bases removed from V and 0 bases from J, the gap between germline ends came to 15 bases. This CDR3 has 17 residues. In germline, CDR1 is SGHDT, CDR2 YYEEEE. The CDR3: CASSPDPSSSYNSPLHF. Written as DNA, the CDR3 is TGTGCCAGCAGTCCCGACCCTTCGAGCTCCTATAATTCACCCCTCCACTTT. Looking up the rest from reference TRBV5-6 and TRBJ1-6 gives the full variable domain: DAGVTQSPTHLIKTRGQQVTLRCSPKSGHDTVSWYQQALGQGPQFIFQYYEEEERQRGNFPDRFSGHQFPNYSSELNVNALLLGDSALYLCASSPDPSSSYNSPLHFGNGTRLTVT.

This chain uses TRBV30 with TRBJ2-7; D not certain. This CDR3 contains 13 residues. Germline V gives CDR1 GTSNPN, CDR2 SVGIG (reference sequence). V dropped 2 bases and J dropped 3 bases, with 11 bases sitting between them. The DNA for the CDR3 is TGTGCCTGGAGTTACAGAGAACTCTACGAGCAGTACTTC. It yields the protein CAWSYRELYEQYF.

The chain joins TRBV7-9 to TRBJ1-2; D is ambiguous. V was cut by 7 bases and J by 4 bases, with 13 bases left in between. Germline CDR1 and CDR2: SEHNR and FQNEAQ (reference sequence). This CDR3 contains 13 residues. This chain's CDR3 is CASIRSGSYGYTF. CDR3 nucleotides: TGTGCCAGCATCAGGAGTGGGAGCTATGGCTACACCTTC.

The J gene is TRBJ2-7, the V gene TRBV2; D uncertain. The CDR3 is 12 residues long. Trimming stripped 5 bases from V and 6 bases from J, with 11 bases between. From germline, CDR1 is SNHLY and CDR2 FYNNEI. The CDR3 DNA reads TGTGCCAGCAGTTCAGACCTGAGCGAGCAGTACTTC. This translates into CASSSDLSEQYF.

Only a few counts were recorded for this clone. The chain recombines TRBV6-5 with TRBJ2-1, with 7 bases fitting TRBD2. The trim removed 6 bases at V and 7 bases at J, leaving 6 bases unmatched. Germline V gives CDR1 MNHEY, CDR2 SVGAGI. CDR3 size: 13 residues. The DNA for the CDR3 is TGTGCCAGCAGCTCCTCCGGGGGGAATGAGCAGTTCTTC. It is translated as CASSSSGGNEQFF.

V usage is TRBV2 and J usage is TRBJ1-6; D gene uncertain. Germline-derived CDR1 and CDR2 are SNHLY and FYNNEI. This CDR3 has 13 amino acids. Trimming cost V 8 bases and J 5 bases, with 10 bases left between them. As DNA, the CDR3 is TGTGCCAGCTCCGCAGTGAATAATTCACCCCTCCACTTT. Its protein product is CASSAVNNSPLHF.

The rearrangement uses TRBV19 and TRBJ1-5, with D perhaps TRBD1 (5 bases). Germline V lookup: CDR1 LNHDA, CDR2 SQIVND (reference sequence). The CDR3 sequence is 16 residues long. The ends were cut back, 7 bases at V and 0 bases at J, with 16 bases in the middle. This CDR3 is CASNLGQIYSNQPQHF. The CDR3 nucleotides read TGTGCCAGTAACTTGGGGCAGATCTATAGCAATCAGCCCCAGCATTTT.

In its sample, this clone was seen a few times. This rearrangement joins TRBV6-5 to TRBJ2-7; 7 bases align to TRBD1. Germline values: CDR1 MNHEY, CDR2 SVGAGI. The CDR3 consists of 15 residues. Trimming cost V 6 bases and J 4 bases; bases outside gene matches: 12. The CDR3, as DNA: TGTGCCAGCAGCAGGGGGACAACAGACTGGTACGAGCAGTACTTC. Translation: CASSRGTTDWYEQYF.

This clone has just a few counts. This chain's CDR3 is CASSHTSGTGGGLDTQYF. DNA for the CDR3: TGCGCCAGCAGCCATACCTCCGGGACAGGGGGGGGTTTAGATACGCAGTATTTT. This rearrangement joins TRBV4-1 to TRBJ2-3; 11 bases map to TRBD1. Trimming cost V 3 bases and J 5 bases; bases outside gene matches: 13. This CDR3 contains 18 residues. CDR1 MGHRA and CDR2 YSYEKL come from the germline V gene.

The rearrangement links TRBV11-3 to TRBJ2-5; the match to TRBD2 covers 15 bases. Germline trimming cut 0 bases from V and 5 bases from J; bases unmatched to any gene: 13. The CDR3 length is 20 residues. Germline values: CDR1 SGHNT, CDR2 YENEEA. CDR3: CASSLEAPWTSGGAWETQYF. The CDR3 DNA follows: TGTGCCAGCAGCTTAGAGGCCCCTTGGACTAGCGGGGGGGCCTGGGAGACCCAGTACTTC.

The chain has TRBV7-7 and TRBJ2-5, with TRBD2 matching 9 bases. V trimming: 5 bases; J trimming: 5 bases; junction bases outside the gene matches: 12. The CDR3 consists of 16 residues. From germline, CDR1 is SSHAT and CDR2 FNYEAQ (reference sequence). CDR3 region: CASSDFPRGGLETQYF. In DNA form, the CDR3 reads TGTGCCAGCAGCGACTTCCCGCGGGGGGGCCTGGAGACCCAGTACTTC.

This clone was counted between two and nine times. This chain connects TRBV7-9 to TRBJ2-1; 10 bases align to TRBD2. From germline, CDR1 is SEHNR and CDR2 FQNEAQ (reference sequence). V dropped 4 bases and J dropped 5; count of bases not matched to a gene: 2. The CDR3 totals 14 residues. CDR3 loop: CASSSSGGDNEQFF. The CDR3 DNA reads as TGTGCCAGCAGCTCTAGCGGGGGAGACAATGAGCAGTTCTTC.

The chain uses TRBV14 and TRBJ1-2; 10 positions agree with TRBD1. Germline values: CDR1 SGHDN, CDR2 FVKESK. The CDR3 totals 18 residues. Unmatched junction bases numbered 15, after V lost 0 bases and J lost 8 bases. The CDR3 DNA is TGTGCCAGCAGCCAAGAACTCACCTGGGACAGGGGCGTTCGAGGCTACACCTTC. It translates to CASSQELTWDRGVRGYTF.